This entry lists 23 T cell receptor beta chains sequenced from one sample in a study of shared clonotypes between healthy human individuals. Repertoires were generated with immunoSEQ multiplex PCR, while TCRdb's copy carries only in-frame clones and drops some. In the table there are about 680,000 clones, around 73% of which are singletons. Specimen: memory CD4+ T cells sorted from blood. The subset is: CD45RA-negative fraction. Receptors were obtained from a woman aged 30 to 39 in good health.

The genes are TRBV29-1 and TRBJ2-1; 8 nucleotides align to TRBD1. Germline V lookup: CDR1 SQVTM, CDR2 ANQGSEA. Trimming took 7 bases from V and 1 from J; bases not matched to a gene: 9. CDR3 length: 15 amino acids. The CDR3 DNA reads TGCAGCGCTGAGACAGGGGCAGGGTCCTACAATGAGCAGTTCTTC. It translates to CSAETGAGSYNEQFF.

V is TRBV27 and J is TRBJ2-6, with unresolved D. Trimming pared 2 bases from V and 0 bases from J, leaving 5 bases between. The CDR3 length is 15 residues. Germline loops: CDR1 MNHEY, CDR2 SMNVEV (reference sequence). As DNA, the CDR3 is TGTGCCAGCAGTTTACAGGCCTCTGGGGCCAACGTCCTGACTTTC. It yields the protein CASSLQASGANVLTF.

The chain links TRBV5-1 to TRBJ2-2; the match to TRBD2 covers 8 bases. V lost 4 bases and J lost 5; bases outside the gene matches: 4. This CDR3 spans 14 amino acids. In germline, CDR1 is SGHRS, CDR2 YFSETQ. The CDR3 bases are TGCGCCAGCAGCCTGTTAGCGGGAACCGGGGAGCTGTTTTTT. Its translation: CASSLLAGTGELFF. The full variable domain, in which reference TRBV5-1 and TRBJ2-2 provide the parts outside the CDR3, is KAGVTQTPRYLIKTRGQQVTLSCSPISGHRSVSWYQQTPGQGLQFLFEYFSETQRNKGNFPGRFSGRQFSNSRSEMNVSTLELGDSALYLCASSLLAGTGELFFGEGSRLTVL.

The chain recombines TRBV4-1 with TRBJ2-2; D remains ambiguous. V was cut by 1 base and J by 6 bases, with 6 bases left in between. Germline V gives CDR1 MGHRA, CDR2 YSYEKL. This CDR3 is 13 amino acids long. CDR3 in amino acids: CASSQVNAGELFF. In DNA form, the CDR3 reads TGCGCCAGCAGCCAAGTCAACGCCGGGGAGCTGTTTTTT.

The chain couples TRBV6-1 to TRBJ1-2; D is unclear. The CDR3 has 15 residues. Germline V CDR1 and CDR2: MNHNS, SASEGT. The V end lost 2 bases, the J end lost 7 bases, and 17 bases lay between the germline ends. DNA of the CDR3: TGTGCCAGCAGTGAACCATTGACCCGGCCGCGTGGCTACACCTTC. It translates to CASSEPLTRPRGYTF.

This clone appeared once. The chain recombines TRBV30 with TRBJ1-5; 10 bases match TRBD1. The J segment lost 2 bases and the V segment lost 0 bases, leaving 4 bases of the junction unmatched. CDR1 and CDR2 (germline): GTSNPN, SVGIG (reference sequence). The CDR3 is 16 residues long. The CDR3 sequence: CAWSVTTGGRNQPQHF. Here the CDR3 DNA reads TGTGCCTGGAGTGTAACGACAGGGGGCCGCAATCAGCCCCAGCATTTT.

The chain combines TRBV7-6 with TRBJ2-7; TRBD2 agrees at 11 bases. This CDR3 has 15 residues. Germline assignment: CDR1 SGHVS and CDR2 FNYEAQ. The V segment lost 5 bases and the J segment 0 bases; nucleotides outside the gene matches: 3. For the CDR3, the DNA is TGTGCCAGCAGCCTTAGCGGGAGGGACTCCTACGAGCAGTACTTC. Its translation: CASSLSGRDSYEQYF.

This rearrangement joins TRBV13 to TRBJ1-5; D is undetermined. CDR3 size: 14 residues. The V and J ends lost 1 base and 3 bases respectively, with 7 bases between them. Germline CDR1 is PRHDT and CDR2 is FYEKMQ (reference sequence). CDR3 loop: CASSLAPSNQPQHF. The CDR3 DNA reads as TGTGCCAGCAGCTTAGCCCCATCCAATCAGCCCCAGCATTTT.

The chain employs TRBV28 and TRBJ1-4; D perhaps matches TRBD1 (6 bases). The CDR3 extends over 16 amino acids. Per germline, CDR1 MDHEN and CDR2 SYDVKM. V was clipped by 6 bases and J by 3 bases, with 17 bases between them. The CDR3 DNA reads TGTGCCAGCAGGGGAACAGGGCGGACGGCTAATGAAAAACTGTTTTTT. The encoded protein is CASRGTGRTANEKLFF.

This clone came up a few times. The sample contains more than one DNA sequence encoding this CDR3. The V gene is TRBV7-8, the J gene TRBJ1-2; no clear D. Per germline, CDR1 SGHVS and CDR2 FQNEAQ. V lost 4 bases to trimming and J lost 7 bases, with 13 bases between them. CDR3 size: 13 residues. DNA for the CDR3: TGTGCCAGCAGCTCCCAAGGCGCTGGTGGCTACACCTTC. Amino acids: CASSSQGAGGYTF.

The chain joins TRBV9 to TRBJ1-3; D might be TRBD1 (5 bases). The V gene lost 0 bases and the J gene lost 1 base, with 17 bases spanning the gap. Germline V lookup: CDR1 SGDLS, CDR2 YYNGEE. The CDR3 contains 18 residues. CDR3 loop: CASSVATVGTYSGNTIYF. The CDR3 DNA reads as TGTGCCAGCAGCGTAGCTACAGTAGGGACGTATTCTGGAAACACCATATATTTT.

The chain employs TRBV29-1 and TRBJ2-1; 8 bases fit TRBD1. The junction had 4 bases not matched to a gene; V was cut back by 1 base and J by 8 bases. The CDR3 is 13 residues long. Germline CDR1 is SQVTM and CDR2 is ANQGSEA. CDR3 nucleotide sequence: TGCAGCGTTGAAGTTTCGACAGGGGATGAGCAGTTCTTC. Amino acids: CSVEVSTGDEQFF.

The chain links TRBV5-4 to TRBJ1-1, with D possibly matching TRBD1 (6 bases). This CDR3 spans 14 amino acids. The V gene lost 0 bases and the J gene lost 4 bases, with 10 bases spanning the gap. CDR1 and CDR2 (germline): SGHNT, YYREEE (reference sequence). The CDR3 nucleotides are TGTGCCAGCAGCTTGGTGGGGGGCGTCACTGAAGCTTTCTTT. This sequence encodes CASSLVGGVTEAFF.

The chain has TRBV6-1 and TRBJ2-1; D perhaps matches TRBD2 (5 bases). V shed 6 bases and J shed 10 bases, with 13 bases lying between them. The CDR3 consists of 12 residues. CDR1 is MNHNS and CDR2 is SASEGT in the germline V gene. CDR3 in DNA: TGTGCCAGCAGAGAACCCGAGCGGGAGCAGTTCTTC. This translates into CASREPEREQFF.

The V and J genes are TRBV11-3 and TRBJ2-7, with D possibly being TRBD2 (6 bases). V was clipped by 1 base and J by 0 bases, with 13 bases between them. The length of the CDR3 is 16 residues. Germline CDR1 is SGHNT and CDR2 is YENEEA. The CDR3: CASSLGGVSGSYEQYF. In nucleotides, the CDR3 is TGTGCCAGCAGCTTAGGTGGCGTTAGCGGCTCCTACGAGCAGTACTTC.

J is TRBJ2-2 and V is TRBV6-1, with D possibly TRBD1 on 6 matching bases. CDR3 length equals 13 residues. V was trimmed by 5 bases and J by 9 bases, leaving 13 bases between them. Germline V gene data show CDR1 as MNHNS and CDR2 as SASEGT. CDR3 DNA: TGTGCCAGCAGTCTTAGACAGGTTTGGGAGCTGTTTTTT. As protein: CASSLRQVWELFF.

This clone was observed once. The gene calls are TRBV21-1 and TRBJ2-1; TRBD1, as called in the table, went unchecked against the DNA. TRBV21-1 is labeled a pseudogene. This CDR3 spans 17 amino acids. CDR3 region: CASSKPGQGDGYNEQFF. The DNA for the CDR3 is TGTGCCAGCAGCAAACCCGGACAGGGGGATGGCTACAATGAGCAGTTCTTC.

The V and J genes are TRBV2 and TRBJ1-1, with D possibly matching TRBD1 (6 bases). V lost 7 bases and J 0 bases, leaving 12 bases between the germline ends. The germline V gene has CDR1 SNHLY and CDR2 FYNNEI. This CDR3 is 14 amino acids long. The CDR3, as DNA: TGTGCCAGCAACCGTGGACAGTTGAACACTGAAGCTTTCTTT. Protein product: CASNRGQLNTEAFF. The entire variable domain, with the rest obtained from reference TRBV2 and TRBJ1-1, is as follows: EPEVTQTPSHQVTQMGQEVILRCVPISNHLYFYWYRQILGQKVEFLVSFYNNEISEKSEIFDDQFSVERPDGSNFTLKIRSTKLEDSAMYFCASNRGQLNTEAFFGQGTRLTVV.

CDR3 amino acids: CASSEERANYGYTF. DNA of the CDR3: TGTGCCAGCAGTGAAGAAAGGGCTAACTATGGCTACACCTTC. The V gene is TRBV6-1, the J gene TRBJ1-2; D is unclear. CDR1 MNHNS and CDR2 SASEGT come from the germline V gene. Between the trimmed V and J ends, which lost 1 base and 0 bases, there was a span of 6 bases. The CDR3 contains 14 residues.

J is TRBJ2-5 and V is TRBV5-1; 7 bases align to TRBD2. The V segment lost 0 bases and the J segment 2 bases; nucleotides outside the gene matches: 7. The length of the CDR3 is 16 residues. Germline V gene sequence: CDR1 SGHRS, CDR2 YFSETQ. The CDR3 nucleotides read TGCGCCAGCAGCTTGGGAGCAGCGGGGCTACAAGAGACCCAGTACTTC. It codes for CASSLGAAGLQETQYF. The full variable domain, completed using reference TRBV5-1 and TRBJ2-5, is KAGVTQTPRYLIKTRGQQVTLSCSPISGHRSVSWYQQTPGQGLQFLFEYFSETQRNKGNFPGRFSGRQFSNSRSEMNVSTLELGDSALYLCASSLGAAGLQETQYFGPGTRLLVL.

The rearrangement links TRBV5-1 to TRBJ1-5, with 7 bases fitting TRBD1. Losses at the gene ends were 3 bases for V and 3 bases for J; bases not matched to a gene: 6. The CDR3 has 15 amino acids. Germline V CDR1 and CDR2: SGHRS, YFSETQ. The CDR3 spells CASSSKGAHNQPQHF. The CDR3 DNA is TGCGCCAGCAGCTCTAAGGGGGCTCACAATCAGCCCCAGCATTTT.

This clone was detected only a few times. The chain has TRBV5-4 and TRBJ2-5, with 8 nucleotides matching TRBD2. The germline V gene encodes CDR1 SGHNT and CDR2 YYREEE (reference sequence). The CDR3 consists of 14 residues. The V segment lost 10 bases and the J segment 5 bases; nucleotides outside the gene matches: 13. The CDR3 region has the DNA TGTGCCGTTAGAACCAGCGGGAGTGGGGAGACCCAGTACTTC. This codes for CAVRTSGSGETQYF.

This clone was seen more than once but under ten times. V gene TRBV7-8 combines with J gene TRBJ2-7; TRBD1 agrees at 9 bases. The CDR3 is made up of 18 amino acids. CDR1 SGHVS and CDR2 FQNEAQ come from the germline V gene. V gave up 2 bases and J gave up 7 bases; unmatched junction bases: 18. Here the CDR3 reads CASSLQDGGGTGTSEQYF. The CDR3 DNA follows: TGTGCCAGCAGCTTACAGGATGGAGGGGGGACAGGGACCTCTGAGCAGTACTTC.